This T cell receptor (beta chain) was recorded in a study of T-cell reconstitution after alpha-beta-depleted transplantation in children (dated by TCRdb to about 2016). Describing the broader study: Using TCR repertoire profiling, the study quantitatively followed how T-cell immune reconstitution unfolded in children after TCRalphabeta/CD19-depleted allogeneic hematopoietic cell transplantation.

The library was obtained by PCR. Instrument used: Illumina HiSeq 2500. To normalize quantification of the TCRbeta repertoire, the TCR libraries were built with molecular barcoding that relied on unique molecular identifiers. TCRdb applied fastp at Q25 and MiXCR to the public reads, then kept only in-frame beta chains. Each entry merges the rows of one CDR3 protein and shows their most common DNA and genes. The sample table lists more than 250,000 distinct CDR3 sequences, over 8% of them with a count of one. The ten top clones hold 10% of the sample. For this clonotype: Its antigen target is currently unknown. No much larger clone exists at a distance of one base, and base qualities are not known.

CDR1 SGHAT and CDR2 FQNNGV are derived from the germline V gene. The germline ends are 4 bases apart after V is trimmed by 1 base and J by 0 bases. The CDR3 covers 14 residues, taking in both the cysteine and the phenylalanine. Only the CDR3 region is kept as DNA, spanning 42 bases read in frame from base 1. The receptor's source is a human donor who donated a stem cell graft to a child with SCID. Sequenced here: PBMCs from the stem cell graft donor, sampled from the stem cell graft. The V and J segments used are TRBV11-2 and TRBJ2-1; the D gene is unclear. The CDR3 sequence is CASSLVVSYNEQFF. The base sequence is TGTGCCAGCAGCTTAGTAGTCTCCTACAATGAGCAGTTCTTC.